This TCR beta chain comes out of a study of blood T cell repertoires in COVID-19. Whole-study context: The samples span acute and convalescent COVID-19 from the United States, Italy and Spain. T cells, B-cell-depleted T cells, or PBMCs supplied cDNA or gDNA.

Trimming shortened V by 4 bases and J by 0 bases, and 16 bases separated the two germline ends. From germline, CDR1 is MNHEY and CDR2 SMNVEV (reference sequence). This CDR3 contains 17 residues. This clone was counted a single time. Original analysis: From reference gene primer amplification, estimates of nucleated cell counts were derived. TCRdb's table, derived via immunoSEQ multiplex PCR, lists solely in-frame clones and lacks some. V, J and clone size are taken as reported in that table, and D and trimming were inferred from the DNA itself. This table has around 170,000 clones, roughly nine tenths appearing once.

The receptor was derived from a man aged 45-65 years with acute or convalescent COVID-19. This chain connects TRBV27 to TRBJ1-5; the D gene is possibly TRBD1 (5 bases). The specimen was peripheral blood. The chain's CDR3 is CASSSRLDSNSNQPQHF. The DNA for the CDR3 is TGTGCCAGCAGTTCCCGACTTGACAGCAATAGCAATCAGCCCCAGCATTTT.